This TCR beta chain derives from a study of shared clonotypes between healthy human individuals. For every subset, genomic DNA was evenly distributed across several immunoSEQ plates. Here immunoSEQ multiplex PCR was the method, and the copy in TCRdb shows in-frame clones only, minus some. The sample consists of some 350,000 clones, 74% of them appearing once. Per germline, CDR1 SGHRS and CDR2 YFSETQ. The CDR3 is made up of 14 amino acids. V was cut by 7 bases and J by 5 bases, with 18 bases left in between. This rearrangement joins TRBV5-1 to TRBJ1-1; D may be TRBD1 (6 bases). The sequenced sample was memory CD4+ T cells sorted from blood. The subset is: CD45RA-negative fraction. This receptor was identified in a man between 25 and 39 years old in good health. The CDR3 reads CASGEGGLRTEAFF. CDR3 nucleotides: TGCGCCAGCGGGGAGGGGGGGCTTCGGACTGAAGCTTTCTTT.